A single sample is the source of the 20 T cell receptor beta chains below, sequenced in a study of T cells in women clearing cervical HPV infection. Libraries were prepared by immunoSEQ multiplex PCR; TCRdb keeps only in-frame clonotypes and omits some of them. This listing includes 30,000 to 40,000 clones. The source material was blood buffy coat. Every receptor here comes from a woman aged 18 to 75 with a cervical HPV16 infection that either progressed to CIN3+ or cleared (not recorded which).

As regards this clone: The read ends 3 residues early relative to the CDR3; the germline J gene fills the gap. This chain connects TRBV30 to TRBJ1-2; D not certain. Trimming removed 2 bases from V and 4 bases from J, with 11 bases in between. CDR3 length equals 13 residues. CDR1 and CDR2 (germline): GTSNPN, SVGIG (reference sequence). CDR3 sequence: CAWSQTAGYGYTF. The sequenced part of the CDR3 DNA is TGTGCCTGGAGTCAGACGGCGGGCTATGGC.

A note on this clone: Read coverage stops 3 residues before the CDR3 terminus; the germline J gene supplies the remainder. The same CDR3 also results from other DNA sequences found in this sample. The chain carries TRBV7-6 and TRBJ1-5; a possible D gene is TRBD1 (6 bases). The CDR3 extends over 14 amino acids. The V and J ends lost 4 bases and 3 bases respectively, with 10 bases between them. Germline V lookup: CDR1 SGHVS, CDR2 FNYEAQ. CDR3: CASSSTGPNQPQHF. The sequenced part of the CDR3 DNA is TGTGCCAGCAGCTCCACAGGGCCCAATCAGCCC.

As regards this clone: The CDR3 end is not reached by the read, which stops 3 residues before it; the germline J gene fills it in. The chain links TRBV30 to TRBJ2-5; D gene unclear. V was trimmed by 7 bases and J by 1 base, leaving 13 bases between them. This CDR3 is built from 13 residues. Germline V lookup: CDR1 GTSNPN, CDR2 SVGIG (reference sequence). The part of the CDR3 DNA that was read is TGTGCCTACGACGGCGCTAGCCAAGAGACC. Translating it yields CAYDGASQET. The CDR3 in its entirety is CAYDGASQETQYF. The full variable domain, with the rest looked up from reference TRBV30 and TRBJ2-5, is SQTIHQWPATLVQPVGSPLSLECTVEGTSNPNLYWYRQAAGRGLQLLFYSVGIGQISSEVPQNLSASRPQDRQFILSSKKLLLSDSGFYLCAYDGASQETQYFGPGTRLLVL.

Details on this clone: Coverage ceases 3 residues before the CDR3 finishes, and the germline J gene fills in the end. The chain employs TRBV11-2 and TRBJ2-7; unclear D gene. The germline gives CDR1 SGHAT, CDR2 FQNNGV. Trimming stripped 3 bases from V and 0 bases from J, with 9 bases between. This CDR3 spans 14 amino acids. The covered CDR3 bases are TGTGCCAGCAGCTTTCCTCCTAACTCCTACGAG. Encoded protein: CASSFPPNSYE. The whole CDR3 reads CASSFPPNSYEQYF.

A remark on this clone: The read is 3 residues too short to cover the CDR3 end, so that end is filled in from the germline J gene. The rearrangement uses TRBV14 and TRBJ1-1; TRBD1 is a possible D gene (5 bases). CDR3 length: 14 residues. V lost 3 bases to trimming and J lost 1 base, with 9 bases between them. Germline V gives CDR1 SGHDN, CDR2 FVKESK. The CDR3 loop is CASSHGHRNTEAFF. CDR3 DNA (partial): TGTGCCAGCAGCCATGGACATAGGAACACTGAA.

A word on this clone: The read finishes 3 residues shy of the CDR3 end, and the germline J gene is used to complete it. V gene TRBV5-1 combines with J gene TRBJ2-3; D not resolved. The germline V gene encodes CDR1 SGHRS and CDR2 YFSETQ. The CDR3 length is 11 residues. Between the trimmed V and J ends, which lost 4 bases and 2 bases, there was a span of 2 bases. CDR3 sequence: CASSLTDTQYF. The sequenced part of the CDR3 DNA is TGCGCCAGCAGCCTCACAGATACG.

Notes on this clone: The read finishes 3 residues shy of the CDR3 end, and the germline J gene is used to complete it. The genes are TRBV2 and TRBJ1-3; D is ambiguous. Germline V gene lookup returns CDR1 SNHLY and CDR2 FYNNEI. The CDR3 consists of 16 residues. Trimming shortened V by 4 bases and J by 2 bases, and 15 bases separated the two germline ends. The part of the CDR3 DNA that was read is TGTGCCAGCAGTGGGGTCGGCGGGAGGCCTGGAAACACC. Translation gives CASSGVGGRPGNT. The CDR3 reads in full as CASSGVGGRPGNTIYF.

Remarks on this clone: The read comes to an end 3 residues before the CDR3 does, leaving the germline J gene to fill in the end. The chain is built from TRBV19 and TRBJ2-2; TRBD1 matches 9 bases. With V trimmed by 6 bases and J by 4 bases, 3 bases remained unmatched. The germline V gene encodes CDR1 LNHDA and CDR2 SQIVND (reference sequence). This CDR3 contains 14 residues. The part of the CDR3 DNA that was read is TGTGCCAGTAGGACAGGGGGAGGCACCGGGGAG. Protein: CASRTGGGTGE. The entire CDR3 is CASRTGGGTGELFF.

On this clone itself: With the read ending 3 residues before the CDR3 end, the germline J gene is used to fill in that end. V gene TRBV2 combines with J gene TRBJ2-1, with TRBD2 identical over 11 bases. Germline V gene sequence: CDR1 SNHLY, CDR2 FYNNEI. The V and J ends lost 7 bases and 6 bases, in that order; junction bases with no gene match: 11. This CDR3 is built from 16 residues. The part of the CDR3 DNA that was read is TGTGCCAGCAAATCCCGTAGCGGGGGGGTAGGCAATGAG. It specifies CASKSRSGGVGNE. The entire CDR3 sequence reads CASKSRSGGVGNEQFF.

This clone is identified as medium-sized from frequency. The CDR3 is cut off 3 residues early in the read; its end comes from the germline J gene. V gene TRBV19 combines with J gene TRBJ2-2, with TRBD2 matching 13 bases. CDR3 length: 14 residues. Germline CDR1 LNHDA, CDR2 SQIVND (reference sequence). V lost 6 bases to trimming and J lost 6 bases; unmatched junction nucleotides: 1. The CDR3 spells CASSTSGGAGELFF. The sequenced part of the CDR3 DNA is TGTGCCAGTAGCACTAGCGGGGGGGCCGGGGAG.

A word on this clone: The read comes to an end 3 residues before the CDR3 does, leaving the germline J gene to fill in the end. This sequence joins TRBV29-1 and TRBJ2-1; tentative D call: TRBD1 (6 bases). Trimming stripped 3 bases from V and 7 bases from J, with 16 bases between. Per the germline V gene, CDR1 is SQVTM and CDR2 is ANQGSEA. The CDR3 is 14 residues long. The CDR3 is CSVDRGWEGNEQFF. Partial CDR3 DNA: TGCAGCGTTGACAGGGGCTGGGAAGGGAATGAG.

A remark on this clone: The sequence runs out 3 residues before the end of the CDR3; the remainder is reconstructed from the germline J gene. J is TRBJ2-7 and V is TRBV2; D is tentatively TRBD1 or TRBD2 (6 bases each). Germline-derived CDR1 and CDR2 are SNHLY and FYNNEI. CDR3 length equals 12 residues. Trimming left V 8 bases short and J 4 bases short, with 12 bases between. CDR3 DNA, as far as it was read: TGTGCCAGCGAGGGGGAGGATTACGAG. Translating gives CASEGEDYE. In full, the CDR3 reads CASEGEDYEQYF.

Worth noting for this clone: The read terminates 3 residues before the CDR3 end, so the remaining end is supplied by the germline J gene. This chain uses TRBV4-1 with TRBJ1-2; D not resolved. The CDR3 has 14 amino acids. Trimming took off 0 bases at V and 6 bases at J, with 11 bases between the two ends. Germline CDR1 is MGHRA and CDR2 is YSYEKL. CDR3 DNA (partial): TGCGCCAGCAGCCAAGAGTTGGCTGAGGATGGC. This codes for CASSQELAEDG. In full, the CDR3 is CASSQELAEDGYTF.

Concerning this clone: The CDR3 is cut off 3 residues early in the read; its end comes from the germline J gene. The J gene is TRBJ2-7, the V gene TRBV30, with D perhaps matching TRBD2 (6 bases). The CDR3 has 12 residues. Between the trimmed V and J ends, which lost 7 bases and 3 bases, there was a span of 13 bases. Germline V gene lookup returns CDR1 GTSNPN and CDR2 SVGIG (reference sequence). The CDR3 protein is CAFNQGGYEQYF. Partial CDR3 DNA: TGTGCCTTCAATCAGGGAGGCTACGAG.

On this clone: Sequencing ends 3 residues short of the CDR3 end; the germline J gene provides the rest. The V gene is TRBV30, the J gene TRBJ1-2; no firm D call. CDR3 length: 17 amino acids. Germline CDR1 and CDR2: GTSNPN and SVGIG (reference sequence). CDR3 residues: CAWSGRLAGGPVGDYTF. CDR3 bases read: TGTGCCTGGAGTGGTAGACTAGCGGGAGGGCCAGTGGGAGAC.

In regard to this clone: The read ends 3 residues early relative to the CDR3; the germline J gene fills the gap. This chain joins TRBV28 and TRBJ2-7; no clear D. The germline V gene has CDR1 MDHEN and CDR2 SYDVKM. This CDR3 has 13 amino acids. V lost 5 bases to trimming and J lost 0 bases, with 8 bases between them. The CDR3 here is CASSHRISYEQYF. The sequenced CDR3 bases are TGTGCCAGCAGTCACAGAATCTCCTACGAG.

As regards this clone: The read ends 3 residues before the CDR3 terminus; that terminus is restored from the germline J gene. V gene TRBV5-6 combines with J gene TRBJ2-5; 14 bases are shared with TRBD2. V was clipped by 4 bases and J by 5 bases; unmatched bases: 4. Germline lookup yields CDR1 SGHDT and CDR2 YYEEEE. This CDR3 is built from 15 residues. CDR3 residues: CASSVGLAGAETQYF. The part of the CDR3 DNA that was read is TGTGCCAGCAGCGTGGGACTAGCGGGAGCGGAGACC.

In regard to this clone: The read terminates 3 residues before the CDR3 end, so the remaining end is supplied by the germline J gene. The rearrangement links TRBV5-1 to TRBJ2-5; TRBD1 aligns across 7 bases. The CDR3 has 13 amino acids. Per germline, CDR1 SGHRS and CDR2 YFSETQ. V was clipped by 5 bases and J by 5 bases; unmatched bases: 6. This chain's CDR3 is CASRPDRRETQYF. The CDR3 bases that were read are TGCGCCAGCAGACCGGACAGGCGGGAGACC.

Comment on this clone: The read comes to an end 3 residues before the CDR3 does, leaving the germline J gene to fill in the end. Additional DNA sequences in this sample encode the identical CDR3. This rearrangement joins TRBV7-6 to TRBJ2-5; tentatively, D is TRBD2 (5 bases). V lost 4 bases to trimming and J lost 3 bases, with 9 bases between them. CDR3 length: 13 residues. Germline lookup yields CDR1 SGHVS and CDR2 FNYEAQ. The sequenced part of the CDR3 DNA is TGTGCCAGCAGCTCGAGCGGAGAAGAGACC. Protein product: CASSSSGEET. The whole CDR3 sequence reads CASSSSGEETQYF.

A note on this clone: From the germline J gene comes the end of the CDR3, since the read stops 3 residues before it. The V call is TRBV7-9, the J call TRBJ2-7, with a possible D match to TRBD1 (5 bases). Trimming took off 4 bases at V and 6 bases at J, with 13 bases between the two ends. Per the germline V gene, CDR1 is SEHNR and CDR2 is FQNEAQ (reference sequence). The CDR3 runs to 13 residues. The CDR3 bases that were read are TGTGCCAGCAGCTCCCTGGACATCAGCGAG. This translates into CASSSLDISE. The full CDR3 reads CASSSLDISEQYF.